Below are 23 T cell receptor beta chains sequenced from a single sample in a study of beta chain features in type 1 diabetes. Reverse transcribing all isolated RNA meant expressed TCRB transcripts were sequenced. Sequenced by immunoSEQ multiplex PCR; TCRdb stores in-frame clones only, minus some. The table includes some 900,000 clones, under 20% detected once. Input material: naive CD4+ T cells from blood. The receptors here all came from a woman in her late teens or twenties in good health.

This clone was counted only a few times. The V and J genes are TRBV9 and TRBJ2-3; 10 nucleotides line up with TRBD2. Trimming removed 3 bases from V and 2 bases from J; junction bases left unmatched: 9. This CDR3 is built from 17 residues. Germline V gives CDR1 SGDLS, CDR2 YYNGEE. Here the CDR3 reads CASSGGPLAGDTDTQYF. The CDR3 region has the DNA TGTGCCAGCAGCGGGGGCCCGCTAGCGGGAGACACAGATACGCAGTATTTT. The variable domain in full, with the rest retrieved from reference TRBV9 and TRBJ2-3, is DSGVTQTPKHLITATGQRVTLRCSPRSGDLSVYWYQQSLDQGLQFLIQYYNGEERAKGNILERFSAQQFPDLHSELNLSSLELGDSALYFCASSGGPLAGDTDTQYFGPGTRLTVL.

This clone occurred a few times. The genes are TRBV15 and TRBJ2-7; D gene uncertain. The CDR3 runs to 12 residues. V gave up 4 bases and J gave up 4 bases, with 8 bases separating them. Per germline, CDR1 LNHNV and CDR2 YYDKDF (reference sequence). CDR3 bases: TGTGCCACCAGCAATCAAGGATACGAGCAGTACTTC. It is translated as CATSNQGYEQYF.

This chain connects TRBV4-2 to TRBJ2-5; possibly TRBD2 for D (6 bases). Germline V CDR1 and CDR2: LGHNA, YNFKEQ. Between the trimmed V and J ends, which lost 0 bases and 5 bases, there was a span of 10 bases. This CDR3 region has 14 residues. For the CDR3, the DNA is TGTGCCAGCAGCCAAGATCTGGGGAGGGAGACCCAGTACTTC. This translates into CASSQDLGRETQYF.

This clone was picked up one time. This chain links TRBV28 with TRBJ2-1; perhaps TRBD2 as D (7 bases). CDR1 and CDR2 (germline): MDHEN, SYDVKM. The CDR3 has 15 residues. Trimming pared 9 bases from V and 8 bases from J, leaving 23 bases between. DNA of the CDR3: TGTGCCAGTGCCCCCGCTAGCGCGGGGGCGGATGAGCAGTTCTTC. Its protein product is CASAPASAGADEQFF.

This chain uses TRBV4-3 with TRBJ2-3; D unresolved. V was trimmed by 4 bases and J by 6 bases, leaving 14 bases between them. In germline, CDR1 is LGHNA, CDR2 YSLEER. The CDR3 is 14 amino acids. CDR3 residues: CASSRQSPEDTQYF. The CDR3 DNA is TGCGCCAGCAGCCGCCAAAGCCCCGAGGATACGCAGTATTTT.

CDR3 protein: CATGLNRKNIQYF. CDR3 DNA: TGTGCCACCGGCTTGAACAGGAAAAACATTCAGTACTTC. The chain has TRBV15 and TRBJ2-4; the D gene is possibly TRBD1 (5 bases). Germline V gives CDR1 LNHNV, CDR2 YYDKDF (reference sequence). The CDR3 covers 13 residues. V was shortened by 8 bases and J by 4 bases, with 12 bases between the two germline ends.

In its sample, this clone was seen a few times. V is TRBV27 and J is TRBJ1-1; tentative D call: TRBD1 (6 bases). The CDR3 contains 16 residues. Trimming cost V 3 bases and J 4 bases, with 18 bases left between them. Germline V gene lookup returns CDR1 MNHEY and CDR2 SMNVEV (reference sequence). CDR3 DNA sequence: TGTGCCAGCAGTTTTAACGGGGGCTTATTTGGCACTGAAGCTTTCTTT. This encodes CASSFNGGLFGTEAFF.

There are a few counts of this clone. The chain has TRBV28 and TRBJ2-7; 9 positions agree with TRBD1. The germline V gene encodes CDR1 MDHEN and CDR2 SYDVKM. The V and J ends lost 11 bases and 3 bases, in that order; junction bases with no gene match: 8. The CDR3 is made up of 13 amino acids. The CDR3 loop reads CAVGGTGIYEQYF. In DNA, the CDR3 is TGTGCCGTGGGAGGGACAGGGATCTACGAGCAGTACTTC.

This chain connects TRBV13 to TRBJ1-1; no definite D call. V lost 0 bases and J lost 1, with 15 bases in between. The CDR3 consists of 17 residues. Germline loops: CDR1 PRHDT, CDR2 FYEKMQ (reference sequence). The chain's CDR3 is CASSLGAPHGGNTEAFF. In DNA, the CDR3 is TGTGCCAGCAGCTTAGGGGCCCCCCATGGTGGGAACACTGAAGCTTTCTTT.

This chain uses TRBV20-1 with TRBJ2-5, with D uncertain. Germline V gives CDR1 DFQATT, CDR2 SNEGSKA (reference sequence). This CDR3 comprises 10 residues. Trimming left V 4 bases short and J 4 bases short, with 4 bases between. This CDR3 is CSATTETQYF. The CDR3 DNA reads as TGCAGTGCTACCACAGAGACCCAGTACTTC.

This clone was detected a few times. This chain connects TRBV18 to TRBJ2-5; D unresolved. The V gene's germline CDR1 is KGHSH and CDR2 LQKENI. Trimming took off 3 bases at V and 3 bases at J, with 5 bases between the two ends. The length of the CDR3 is 12 residues. CDR3 DNA: TGTGCCAGCTCACCTTCTGAAGAGACCCAGTACTTC. This translates into CASSPSEETQYF.

The chain links TRBV9 to TRBJ2-1; a possible D gene is TRBD1 (6 bases). This CDR3 comprises 15 residues. The V end was cut by 3 bases, the J end by 2 bases, with 12 bases between. Germline CDR1 reads SGDLS; CDR2 reads YYNGEE. The chain's CDR3 is CASSAQGSTYNEQFF. CDR3 DNA sequence: TGTGCCAGCAGCGCGCAGGGGAGTACCTACAATGAGCAGTTCTTC.

The chain couples TRBV11-2 to TRBJ2-7, with D hard to call. This CDR3 is 16 amino acids long. Trimming shortened V by 5 bases and J by 4 bases, and 21 bases separated the two germline ends. Germline-derived CDR1 and CDR2 are SGHAT and FQNNGV. This chain's CDR3 is CASSTTSSGMGYEQYF. The CDR3 bases are TGTGCCAGCAGCACTACGTCCTCGGGTATGGGATACGAGCAGTACTTC.

This clone came up a few times. The chain links TRBV28 to TRBJ1-1; no clear D. The CDR3 extends over 14 amino acids. Germline CDR1 reads MDHEN; CDR2 reads SYDVKM. The ends were cut back, 5 bases at V and 1 base at J, with 11 bases in the middle. The CDR3 bases are TGTGCCAGCAGTCCAAGCCTACCGAACACTGAAGCTTTCTTT. It codes for CASSPSLPNTEAFF.

The V call is TRBV7-9, the J call TRBJ1-4, with D possibly matching TRBD1 (5 bases). The germline V gene encodes CDR1 SEHNR and CDR2 FQNEAQ (reference sequence). The V gene lost 4 bases and the J gene lost 0 bases, with 21 bases spanning the gap. CDR3 length: 19 residues. The chain's CDR3 is CASSSLPNRGGPTNEKLFF. The CDR3, as DNA: TGTGCCAGCAGCTCATTACCGAACCGGGGGGGACCAACTAATGAAAAACTGTTTTTT.

This clone has a handful of counts. V and J are TRBV19 and TRBJ1-1; D is ambiguous. V shed 7 bases and J shed 2 bases, with 14 bases lying between them. Germline lookup yields CDR1 LNHDA and CDR2 SQIVND (reference sequence). The CDR3 totals 14 residues. Here the CDR3 DNA reads TGTGCCAGTAATAGCCAGGCGATAAACACTGAAGCTTTCTTT. This encodes CASNSQAINTEAFF.

V usage is TRBV29-1 and J usage is TRBJ1-1, with D tentatively TRBD1 (6 bases). V was shortened by 2 bases and J by 5 bases, with 12 bases between the two germline ends. This CDR3 region has 13 residues. Germline CDR1 and CDR2: SQVTM and ANQGSEA. For the CDR3, the DNA is TGCAGCGTTGAAAGAGGGGGGCCTACTGAAGCTTTCTTT. Protein product: CSVERGGPTEAFF. The full variable domain, completed using reference TRBV29-1 and TRBJ1-1, is SAVISQKPSRDICQRGTSLTIQCQVDSQVTMMFWYRQQPGQSLTLIATANQGSEATYESGFVIDKFPISRPNLTFSTLTVSNMSPEDSSIYLCSVERGGPTEAFFGQGTRLTVV.

This clone came up a few times. Additional DNA sequences in this sample encode the identical CDR3. The chain is built from TRBV7-2 and TRBJ1-5; no reliable D call. The germline gives CDR1 SGHTA, CDR2 FQGNSA. This CDR3 has 13 amino acids. The V end lost 1 base, the J end lost 0 bases, and 1 base lay between the germline ends. CDR3 DNA: TGTGCCAGCAGCTTAGATAGCAATCAGCCCCAGCATTTT. Translation gives CASSLDSNQPQHF. Based on the CDR3 plus reference TRBV7-2 and TRBJ1-5, the full variable domain is GAGVSQSPSNKVTEKGKDVELRCDPISGHTALYWYRQSLGQGLEFLIYFQGNSAPDKSGLPSDRFSAERTGGSVSTLTIQRTQQEDSAVYLCASSLDSNQPQHFGDGTRLSIL.

Only a few counts were recorded for this clone. The chain recombines TRBV4-2 with TRBJ1-5; TRBD1 aligns across 12 bases. J lost 2 bases, V lost 2 bases, and 7 bases had no gene match. This CDR3 comprises 18 residues. Germline lookup yields CDR1 LGHNA and CDR2 YNFKEQ. CDR3 DNA sequence: TGTGCCAGCAGCCAATCCGGGACAGGGGGCTCGGGCAATCAGCCCCAGCATTTT. The encoded protein is CASSQSGTGGSGNQPQHF.

The sample holds a few counts of this clone. J is TRBJ2-7 and V is TRBV28, with 7 bases lining up with TRBD1. V was pared by 6 bases and J by 12 bases, with 11 bases of the junction left unmatched. CDR3 length equals 12 residues. Germline V CDR1 and CDR2: MDHEN, SYDVKM. CDR3 loop: CASSLDRSPPYF. The CDR3 DNA reads TGTGCCAGCAGCCTGGACAGGAGCCCGCCGTACTTC. Complete variable domain (other parts from reference TRBV28 and TRBJ2-7): DVKVTQSSRYLVKRTGEKVFLECVQDMDHENMFWYRQDPGLGLRLIYFSYDVKMKEKGDIPEGYSVSREKKERFSLILESASTNQTSMYLCASSLDRSPPYFGPGTRLTVT.

This clone came up a few times. The rearrangement joins TRBV10-3 to TRBJ2-1; 11 bases are a match to TRBD1. CDR1 is ENHRY, CDR2 SYGVKD, per germline. With V trimmed by 6 bases and J by 8 bases, 9 bases remained unmatched. CDR3 length equals 15 residues. The CDR3 DNA is TGTGCCATCAGCGGGACAGGGGGTAGTAAAGATGAGCAGTTCTTC. Encoded protein: CAISGTGGSKDEQFF.

Written as DNA, the CDR3 is TGTGCCAGCAGCTTGTTTAACGGACCCTACGAGCAGTACTTC. It is translated as CASSLFNGPYEQYF. This sequence joins TRBV5-4 and TRBJ2-7, with D unclear. The V gene lost 1 base and the J gene lost 2 bases, with 10 bases spanning the gap. Per the germline V gene, CDR1 is SGHNT and CDR2 is YYREEE (reference sequence). The CDR3 is 14 amino acids. Full variable domain (outside the CDR3, taken from reference TRBV5-4 and TRBJ2-7): ETGVTQSPTHLIKTRGQQVTLRCSSQSGHNTVSWYQQALGQGPQFIFQYYREEENGRGNFPPRFSGLQFPNYSSELNVNALELDDSALYLCASSLFNGPYEQYFGPGTRLTVT.

The chain has TRBV5-6 and TRBJ1-3; D unresolved. The CDR3 has 13 residues. The V end was cut by 2 bases, the J end by 0 bases, with 3 bases between. Germline-derived CDR1 and CDR2 are SGHDT and YYEEEE. The CDR3 reads CASSFYSGNTIYF. CDR3 DNA sequence: TGTGCCAGCAGCTTTTACTCTGGAAACACCATATATTTT. Together with reference TRBV5-6 and TRBJ1-3, the CDR3 gives the full variable domain: DAGVTQSPTHLIKTRGQQVTLRCSPKSGHDTVSWYQQALGQGPQFIFQYYEEEERQRGNFPDRFSGHQFPNYSSELNVNALLLGDSALYLCASSFYSGNTIYFGEGSWLTVV.